A selection of T cell receptor beta chains follows, all from one sample in a study of blood T cell repertoires in COVID-19. Profiling relied on immunoSEQ multiplex PCR, and the TCRdb table lists in-frame clones only, not all of them. This sample yields about 100,000 clones, of which 85% are seen a single time; over 10% belongs to the top ten. Sequencing was done on a sample of peripheral blood. These receptors all come from a man between 50 and 59 years old with active or convalescent COVID-19. Each CDR3 is given with its conserved first and last residue. Each record gives: CDR3 DNA, CDR3 protein, V gene, D gene, clone size, J gene. The D gene is left open where the match is weak. The size field is filled for only some rows; it gives once, few, many or a size class.

CDR3 DNA: TGTGCCTGGAAAGGGACTACCACGGCAGATACGCAGTATTTT
CDR3 protein: CAWKGTTTADTQYF
V gene: TRBV30
D gene: TRBD2
clone size: -
J gene: TRBJ2-3

CDR3 DNA: TGTGCCAGTAGTTCCCGGCTAGCGGGAGGCACAGATACGCAGTATTTT
CDR3 protein: CASSSRLAGGTDTQYF
V gene: TRBV19
D gene: TRBD2
clone size: once
J gene: TRBJ2-3

CDR3 DNA: TGCAGCGTACAGACAGGCGGCGACGCTGAAGCTTTCTTT
CDR3 protein: CSVQTGGDAEAFF
V gene: TRBV29-1
D gene: -
clone size: many
J gene: TRBJ1-1

CDR3 DNA: TGTGCCAGCAGCCCATTAGGGACAGATTACTATGGCTACACCTTC
CDR3 protein: CASSPLGTDYYGYTF
V gene: TRBV11-2
D gene: TRBD1
clone size: -
J gene: TRBJ1-2

CDR3 DNA: TGTGCCACCAGTCAGGGGGGATTAGATACGCAGTATTTT
CDR3 protein: CATSQGGLDTQYF
V gene: TRBV24-1
D gene: -
clone size: -
J gene: TRBJ2-3

CDR3 DNA: TGTGCCAGCAGTTCGGGGTACTCTGGGGCCAACGTCCTGACTTTC
CDR3 protein: CASSSGYSGANVLTF
V gene: TRBV6-2/TRBV6-3
D gene: -
clone size: -
J gene: TRBJ2-6

CDR3 DNA: TGTGCCAGCAGTCGGAACGGGGTGGACACTGAAGCTTTCTTT
CDR3 protein: CASSRNGVDTEAFF
V gene: TRBV6-5
D gene: -
clone size: -
J gene: TRBJ1-1

CDR3 DNA: TGTGCCAGTAGGGGGAGCAGGGGAGACACCGGGGAGCTGTTTTTT
CDR3 protein: CASRGSRGDTGELFF
V gene: TRBV19
D gene: -
clone size: -
J gene: TRBJ2-2

CDR3 DNA: TGTGCCAGCAGCCCTCTGGGGCGACGGGAGCTGTTTTTT
CDR3 protein: CASSPLGRRELFF
V gene: TRBV7-9
D gene: -
clone size: -
J gene: TRBJ2-2

CDR3 DNA: TGCGCCAGCCGGGACAGGGAATTCGAAAAACTGTTTTTT
CDR3 protein: CASRDREFEKLFF
V gene: TRBV10-2
D gene: TRBD1
clone size: -
J gene: TRBJ1-4

CDR3 DNA: TGTGCCAGCAGCTTAGTTTACCGGGACACCTCCTACGAGCAGTACTTC
CDR3 protein: CASSLVYRDTSYEQYF
V gene: TRBV11-3
D gene: -
clone size: -
J gene: TRBJ2-7

CDR3 DNA: TGTGCCAGCTCACCACGCGGACAGGGCGCATGGTTAACCGATGAAAAACTGTTTTTT
CDR3 protein: CASSPRGQGAWLTDEKLFF
V gene: TRBV18
D gene: TRBD1
clone size: -
J gene: TRBJ1-4

CDR3 DNA: TGTGCCAGCAGCCAAGAAGTGGGAGGGCCAAACAATGAGCAGTTCTTC
CDR3 protein: CASSQEVGGPNNEQFF
V gene: TRBV3-1/TRBV3-2
D gene: TRBD2
clone size: -
J gene: TRBJ2-1

CDR3 DNA: TGTGCCACCAGTCTCCCCAGCACAGATACGCAGTATTTT
CDR3 protein: CATSLPSTDTQYF
V gene: TRBV24-1
D gene: -
clone size: once
J gene: TRBJ2-3

CDR3 DNA: TGTGCCAGCAGTTTAGGCGGGGGCGCACAGTCACCCCTCCACTTT
CDR3 protein: CASSLGGGAQSPLHF
V gene: TRBV28
D gene: -
clone size: -
J gene: TRBJ1-6

CDR3 DNA: TGTGCCATCAGTGAGTCGGGGAGAGGCACTGAAGCTTTCTTT
CDR3 protein: CAISESGRGTEAFF
V gene: TRBV10-3
D gene: -
clone size: -
J gene: TRBJ1-1

CDR3 DNA: TGCAGTGCTAGTCATCCGGGGTACAACTATGGCTACACCTTC
CDR3 protein: CSASHPGYNYGYTF
V gene: TRBV20-1
D gene: -
clone size: -
J gene: TRBJ1-2

CDR3 DNA: TGTGCCAGTAGTATGGGCCTAGCGGGTCAAGAGACCCAGTACTTC
CDR3 protein: CASSMGLAGQETQYF
V gene: TRBV19
D gene: TRBD2
clone size: -
J gene: TRBJ2-5

CDR3 DNA: TGTGCCAGCAGCTACGGACTAGCGGCCTACGAGCAGTACTTC
CDR3 protein: CASSYGLAAYEQYF
V gene: TRBV5-4
D gene: TRBD2
clone size: -
J gene: TRBJ2-7

CDR3 DNA: TGTGCCAGCAGCTCCGGCCGCACTAGCGGCAGAAGTAGGCAGTACTTC
CDR3 protein: CASSSGRTSGRSRQYF
V gene: TRBV7-6
D gene: TRBD2
clone size: once
J gene: TRBJ2-5

CDR3 DNA: TGTGCCAGCAGCTCCCCTCAGGGACTGACTTTC
CDR3 protein: CASSSPQGLTF
V gene: TRBV7-9
D gene: -
clone size: -
J gene: TRBJ2-6

CDR3 DNA: TGTGCCAGCAGCCGCCTCGGGGGAGGGAAAATGACCGGGGAGCTGTTTTTT
CDR3 protein: CASSRLGGGKMTGELFF
V gene: TRBV3-1/TRBV3-2
D gene: TRBD2
clone size: -
J gene: TRBJ2-2

CDR3 DNA: TGTGCCAGCAGCTGGGAGGAGACTTCTCACAATGAGCAGTTCTTC
CDR3 protein: CASSWEETSHNEQFF
V gene: TRBV7-2
D gene: -
clone size: few
J gene: TRBJ2-1

CDR3 DNA: TGTGCCAGCAGTTTAGGCAGCCAAGAGACCCAGTACTTC
CDR3 protein: CASSLGSQETQYF
V gene: TRBV12-3/TRBV12-4
D gene: -
clone size: -
J gene: TRBJ2-5

CDR3 DNA: TGTGCCAGCAGCCAAGAAGGCGGGACTTATGGCTACACCTTC
CDR3 protein: CASSQEGGTYGYTF
V gene: TRBV3-1/TRBV3-2
D gene: -
clone size: -
J gene: TRBJ1-2

CDR3 DNA: TGTGCCAGCAGTGATCTCCGAAAGACTGGGGAGCTGTTTTTT
CDR3 protein: CASSDLRKTGELFF
V gene: TRBV6-1
D gene: -
clone size: few
J gene: TRBJ2-2

CDR3 DNA: TGTGCCAGCAGACAGTCCTACGAGCAGTACTTC
CDR3 protein: CASRQSYEQYF
V gene: TRBV12-3/TRBV12-4
D gene: -
clone size: -
J gene: TRBJ2-7

CDR3 DNA: TGTGCCAGCAGCCTGACAGGGGATACCTACGAGCAGTACTTC
CDR3 protein: CASSLTGDTYEQYF
V gene: TRBV5-4
D gene: TRBD1
clone size: -
J gene: TRBJ2-7

CDR3 DNA: TGTGCCAGCTCACCTTACCGGGACAGGTACACTGAAGCTTTCTTT
CDR3 protein: CASSPYRDRYTEAFF
V gene: TRBV18
D gene: TRBD1
clone size: -
J gene: TRBJ1-1

CDR3 DNA: TGTGCCAGCACTTTGAGCTCTGGGGCCAACGTCCTGACTTTC
CDR3 protein: CASTLSSGANVLTF
V gene: TRBV6-5
D gene: -
clone size: -
J gene: TRBJ2-6

CDR3 DNA: TGTGCTAGTGGTTTGGGGGGGCTCGAGCAGTACTTC
CDR3 protein: CASGLGGLEQYF
V gene: TRBV12-5
D gene: -
clone size: few
J gene: TRBJ2-7

CDR3 DNA: TGCAGCGTTGAATTCCTTGACAGGGCGAACACTGAAGCTTTCTTT
CDR3 protein: CSVEFLDRANTEAFF
V gene: TRBV29-1
D gene: TRBD1
clone size: -
J gene: TRBJ1-1

CDR3 DNA: TGTGCCATCAGTGAGGTCGGACTAGCGAGACAAGAGACCCAGTACTTC
CDR3 protein: CAISEVGLARQETQYF
V gene: TRBV10-3
D gene: TRBD2
clone size: -
J gene: TRBJ2-5

CDR3 DNA: TGTGCCAGCAGCTGGGGACAGGGAGACGAAAAACTGTTTTTT
CDR3 protein: CASSWGQGDEKLFF
V gene: TRBV7-2
D gene: TRBD1
clone size: -
J gene: TRBJ1-4

CDR3 DNA: TGTGCCAGTAGTATTAAGTTCGGGGGAGGAAATCAGCCCCAGCATTTT
CDR3 protein: CASSIKFGGGNQPQHF
V gene: TRBV19
D gene: -
clone size: -
J gene: TRBJ1-5

CDR3 DNA: TGCGCCAGCAGCTCAGGACTAGCGGAGAATGAGCAGTTCTTC
CDR3 protein: CASSSGLAENEQFF
V gene: TRBV5-1
D gene: TRBD2
clone size: -
J gene: TRBJ2-1

CDR3 DNA: TGTGCCAGCAGTCCTAGGGGGCTAGCGGGACCGCCTGGAGGAAATGAGCAGTTCTTC
CDR3 protein: CASSPRGLAGPPGGNEQFF
V gene: TRBV7-3
D gene: TRBD2
clone size: -
J gene: TRBJ2-1

CDR3 DNA: TGCGCCAGCAGTGACCTCACTAGCTCCTACGAGCAGTACTTC
CDR3 protein: CASSDLTSSYEQYF
V gene: TRBV10-2
D gene: -
clone size: -
J gene: TRBJ2-7

CDR3 DNA: TGTGCCAGCAGCAACCGGGACAGGGGAATCTTAAACTATGGCTACACCTTC
CDR3 protein: CASSNRDRGILNYGYTF
V gene: TRBV19
D gene: TRBD1
clone size: few
J gene: TRBJ1-2

CDR3 DNA: TGTGCCAGCAGCCCGGGTTTTGGCAATCAGCCCCAGCATTTT
CDR3 protein: CASSPGFGNQPQHF
V gene: TRBV5-8
D gene: -
clone size: -
J gene: TRBJ1-5

CDR3 DNA: TGTGCCACTTCCCATGGGGGGGCCCTCTCCTACGAGCAGTACTTC
CDR3 protein: CATSHGGALSYEQYF
V gene: TRBV15
D gene: -
clone size: -
J gene: TRBJ2-7

CDR3 DNA: TGTGCCAGCTCACCCGGGGTCGGGGTGGGTCAGCCCCAGCATTTT
CDR3 protein: CASSPGVGVGQPQHF
V gene: TRBV18
D gene: -
clone size: -
J gene: TRBJ1-5

CDR3 DNA: TGTGCCAGCAAACCTCTCCGGGACAGGGCTAGAGAGACCCAGTACTTC
CDR3 protein: CASKPLRDRARETQYF
V gene: TRBV27
D gene: TRBD1
clone size: once
J gene: TRBJ2-5

CDR3 DNA: TGCGCCAGCAGCCAAGATCCGGCCGGGAGGGCCATCAATGAGCAGTTCTTC
CDR3 protein: CASSQDPAGRAINEQFF
V gene: TRBV4-1
D gene: TRBD2
clone size: -
J gene: TRBJ2-1

CDR3 DNA: TGTGCCAGCAGCTTAGTAGCTGAGAACACTGAAGCTTTCTTT
CDR3 protein: CASSLVAENTEAFF
V gene: TRBV7-8
D gene: -
clone size: -
J gene: TRBJ1-1

CDR3 DNA: TGCAGCGTTCGAACCGGGACAGGGAACACCGGGGAGCTGTTTTTT
CDR3 protein: CSVRTGTGNTGELFF
V gene: TRBV29-1
D gene: TRBD1
clone size: -
J gene: TRBJ2-2

CDR3 DNA: TGTGCCAGCAGTGACTATGAAGCTTTCTTT
CDR3 protein: CASSDYEAFF
V gene: TRBV2
D gene: -
clone size: -
J gene: TRBJ1-1

CDR3 DNA: TGTGCCAGCAGCTCGGGCGGAGGCCAAGAGACCCAGTACTTC
CDR3 protein: CASSSGGGQETQYF
V gene: TRBV5-4
D gene: -
clone size: -
J gene: TRBJ2-5

CDR3 DNA: TGTGCCAGCAGCTTAACGGGCAGAGTGAACACCGGGGAGCTGTTTTTT
CDR3 protein: CASSLTGRVNTGELFF
V gene: TRBV7-3
D gene: -
clone size: -
J gene: TRBJ2-2

CDR3 DNA: TGCGCCAGCAGCCCAGGGGTTAGAACTGAAGCTTTCTTT
CDR3 protein: CASSPGVRTEAFF
V gene: TRBV5-1
D gene: -
clone size: -
J gene: TRBJ1-1

CDR3 DNA: TGTGCCAGCAGTCGAGGGTATGGCTACACCTTC
CDR3 protein: CASSRGYGYTF
V gene: TRBV12-3/TRBV12-4
D gene: -
clone size: few
J gene: TRBJ1-2

CDR3 DNA: TGTGCCAGCAGCTTAGCTGGAGGCCACAGACACGAGCAGTACTTC
CDR3 protein: CASSLAGGHRHEQYF
V gene: TRBV7-6
D gene: -
clone size: -
J gene: TRBJ2-7

CDR3 DNA: TGCGCCAGCAGCGGGGACAGGCGTTCCTACGAGCAGTACTTC
CDR3 protein: CASSGDRRSYEQYF
V gene: TRBV5-1
D gene: TRBD1
clone size: -
J gene: TRBJ2-7

CDR3 DNA: TGTGCCAGCAGCTACGGGACTAGCGGGACCCAGTACTTC
CDR3 protein: CASSYGTSGTQYF
V gene: TRBV11-2
D gene: TRBD2
clone size: -
J gene: TRBJ2-5